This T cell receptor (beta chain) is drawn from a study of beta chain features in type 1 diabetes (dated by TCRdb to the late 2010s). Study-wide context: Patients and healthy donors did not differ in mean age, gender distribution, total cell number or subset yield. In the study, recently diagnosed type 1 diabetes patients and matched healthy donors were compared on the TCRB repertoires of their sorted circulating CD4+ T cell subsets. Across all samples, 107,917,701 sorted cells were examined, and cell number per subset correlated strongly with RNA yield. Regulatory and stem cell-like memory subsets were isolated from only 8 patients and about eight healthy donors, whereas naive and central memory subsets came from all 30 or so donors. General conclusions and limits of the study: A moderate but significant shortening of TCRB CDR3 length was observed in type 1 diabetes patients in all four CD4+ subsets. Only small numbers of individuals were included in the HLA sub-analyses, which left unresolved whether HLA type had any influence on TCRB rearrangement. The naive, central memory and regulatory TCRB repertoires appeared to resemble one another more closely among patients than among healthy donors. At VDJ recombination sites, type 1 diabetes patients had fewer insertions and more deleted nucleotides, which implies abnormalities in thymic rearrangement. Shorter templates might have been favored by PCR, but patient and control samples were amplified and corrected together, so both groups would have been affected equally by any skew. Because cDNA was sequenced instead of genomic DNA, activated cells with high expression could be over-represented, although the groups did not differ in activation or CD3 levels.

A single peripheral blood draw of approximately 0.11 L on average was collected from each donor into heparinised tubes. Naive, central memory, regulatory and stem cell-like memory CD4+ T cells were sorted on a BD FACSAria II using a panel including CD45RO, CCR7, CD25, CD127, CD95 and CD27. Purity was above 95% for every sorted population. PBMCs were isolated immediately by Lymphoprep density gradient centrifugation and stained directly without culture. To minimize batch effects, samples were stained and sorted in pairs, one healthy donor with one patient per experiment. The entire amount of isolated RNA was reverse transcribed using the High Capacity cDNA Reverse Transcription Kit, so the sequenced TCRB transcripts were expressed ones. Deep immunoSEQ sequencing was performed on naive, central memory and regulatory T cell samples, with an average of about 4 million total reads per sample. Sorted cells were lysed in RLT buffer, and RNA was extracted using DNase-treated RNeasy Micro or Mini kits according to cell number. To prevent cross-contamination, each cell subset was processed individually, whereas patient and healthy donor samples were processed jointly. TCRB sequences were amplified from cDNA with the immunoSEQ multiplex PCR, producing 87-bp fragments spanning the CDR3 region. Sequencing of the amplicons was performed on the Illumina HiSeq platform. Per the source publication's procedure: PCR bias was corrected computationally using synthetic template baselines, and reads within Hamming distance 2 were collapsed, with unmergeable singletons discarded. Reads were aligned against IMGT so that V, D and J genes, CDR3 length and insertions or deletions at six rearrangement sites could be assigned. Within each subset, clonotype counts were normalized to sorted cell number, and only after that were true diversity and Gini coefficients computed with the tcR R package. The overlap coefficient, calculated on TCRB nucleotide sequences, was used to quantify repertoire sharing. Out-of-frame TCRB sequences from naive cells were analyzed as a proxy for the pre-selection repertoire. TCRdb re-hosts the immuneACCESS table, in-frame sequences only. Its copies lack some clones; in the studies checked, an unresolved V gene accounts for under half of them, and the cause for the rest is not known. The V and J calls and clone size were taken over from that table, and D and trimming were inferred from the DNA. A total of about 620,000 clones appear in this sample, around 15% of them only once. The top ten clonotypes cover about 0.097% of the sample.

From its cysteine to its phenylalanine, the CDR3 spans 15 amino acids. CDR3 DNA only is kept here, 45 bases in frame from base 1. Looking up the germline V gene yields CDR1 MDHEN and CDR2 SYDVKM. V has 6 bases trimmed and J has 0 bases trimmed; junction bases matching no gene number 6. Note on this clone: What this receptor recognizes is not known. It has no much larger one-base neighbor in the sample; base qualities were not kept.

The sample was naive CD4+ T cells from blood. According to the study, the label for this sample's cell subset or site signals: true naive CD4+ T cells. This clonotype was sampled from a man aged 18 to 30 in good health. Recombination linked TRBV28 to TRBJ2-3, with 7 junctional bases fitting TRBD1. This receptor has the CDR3 CASSPGQASTDTQYF. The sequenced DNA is TGTGCCAGCAGCCCCGGACAGGCTAGCACAGATACGCAGTATTTT.